The following is a T cell receptor (beta chain) sequence with its context. What it binds is unknown. The source of the sample is a study of OX40 agonist ivuxolimab in advanced cancers. The table came from immunoSEQ multiplex PCR; TCRdb's copy has only in-frame clones and leaves some out. The sample comprises more than 100,000 clones, 93% of which are singletons, and 0.15% to 0.17% rests with the top ten. Regarding the study as a whole: More expanded clones were seen, on average, in CD8+ T cells than in CD4+.

This clonotype was sampled from an adult with an advanced solid tumor such as melanoma, head and neck, liver or kidney cancer. This sample comprised CD4+ or CD8+ T cells sorted from blood, obtained in a trial of the OX40 agonist ivuxolimab.

The CDR3 DNA follows: TGTGCCAGCTCATCTCAAGGACAGGGCCCCTACGAGCAGTACTTC. Protein sequence: CASSSQGQGPYEQYF. The chain links TRBV18 to TRBJ2-7; 8 bases map to TRBD1. Germline loops: CDR1 KGHSH, CDR2 LQKENI. The V segment lost 5 bases and the J segment 2 bases; nucleotides outside the gene matches: 8. CDR3 length: 15 amino acids.